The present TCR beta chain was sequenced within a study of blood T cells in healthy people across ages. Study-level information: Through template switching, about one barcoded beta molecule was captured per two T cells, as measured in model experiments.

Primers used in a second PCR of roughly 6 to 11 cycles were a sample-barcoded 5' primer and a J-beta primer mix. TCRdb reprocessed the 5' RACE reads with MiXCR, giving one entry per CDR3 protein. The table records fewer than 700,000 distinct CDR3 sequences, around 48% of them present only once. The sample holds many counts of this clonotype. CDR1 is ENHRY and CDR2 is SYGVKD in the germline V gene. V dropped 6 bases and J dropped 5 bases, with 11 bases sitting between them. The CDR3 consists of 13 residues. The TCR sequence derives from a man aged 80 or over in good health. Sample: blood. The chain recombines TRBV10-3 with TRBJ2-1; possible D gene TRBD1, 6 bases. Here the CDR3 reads CAIRTGTHNEQFF. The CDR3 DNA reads TGTGCCATCAGAACAGGGACCCACAATGAGCAGTTCTTC.